What follows describes a single TCR beta chain. This clone was observed a few times. Its recognized antigen is unknown. No base quality information exists; no much larger clone differs at one position. Relative to germline, V is missing 6 bases and J is missing 5 bases, with 8 bases of the junction outside any gene match. The germline V gene specifies MNHEY as CDR1 and SVGAGI as CDR2. From the cysteine through the phenylalanine, the CDR3 covers 14 amino acids. Only the CDR3 region is kept as DNA, spanning 42 bases read in frame from base 1. The donors belonged to the validation cohort of about 130 subjects, which was separate from the approximately 700-subject first cohort. This sample was taken from a study of cytomegalovirus exposure and HLA in healthy donors (dated by TCRdb to 2015 to 2018). With respect to the entire study: According to a later analysis, the 120 or so validation repertoires were produced on the same platform as the 666 repertoires of the first cohort. The study aimed to test whether signatures of past pathogen exposure could be identified by cataloging public T cell receptors. In addition to the first cohort of hundreds of subjects, a separate validation cohort of about 120 different subjects was used. The study combined high-throughput TCR immunosequencing, statistical association of individual TCRs with disease status, and machine learning to predict cytomegalovirus infection status. General study outcomes and caveats: The study gave a list of over 150 TCR beta chains associated with cytomegalovirus. Most TCR sequences were observed very rarely across donors, whereas some public TCRs were present in many individuals. A few of the identified cytomegalovirus-associated TCR beta chains were confirmed in vitro to be specific for cytomegalovirus antigens. Cytomegalovirus status was reported to be diagnosed by the classifier with high specificity and sensitivity in both the original and validation cohorts. A later analysis lacked HLA typing for the validation cohort, so it scored co-occurrence in that cohort across all 110 or so repertoires. It was suggested by the authors that the approach could potentially be generalized to other disease states and immunological phenotypes. Of the cluster scores, 94% were above 0 in a later analysis, which found that TCRs clustered in the first cohort also tended to co-occur in the 95 to 150 validation repertoires.

Libraries were constructed by the immunoSEQ multiplex PCR assay. The study's own analysis went as follows. To diagnose cytomegalovirus status from the catalog of TCR beta chain sequences, a statistical classification framework was built. This immuneACCESS table, as held by TCRdb, lists in-frame sequences with V and J called but not all clones. Of the missing ones, under half trace to an unresolved V gene in checked studies; the others have no known cause. Clone size and V and J calls were adopted from that table, with D and trimming inferred from the DNA. The sample table lists 220,000 or so clones, around 90% of them with a count of one. Clones ranked in the top ten supply roughly 2% of the sample.

The chain uses TRBV6-5 and TRBJ2-7, with TRBD1 identical over 9 junction bases. Input material: PBMCs. The sequence derives from a woman under 30 in good health and CMV-seropositive. The nucleotide sequence reads as follows: TGTGCCAGCAGCCAAGGGACAGGGCTACACGAGCAGTACTTC. Translated, this is CASSQGTGLHEQYF.